This T cell receptor (beta chain) is from a study of T cell responses to AZD1222 COVID-19 vaccine. Study-level information: Pooled together were second doses at about 4 or about 12 weeks.

Germline V CDR1 and CDR2: SGDLS, YYNGEE. V was trimmed by 0 bases and J by 0 bases, leaving 9 bases between them. This CDR3 spans 15 amino acids. Sequenced by immunoSEQ multiplex PCR; TCRdb stores in-frame clones only, minus some. In the table there are 90,000 to 120,000 clones, under 95% of which are singletons. This receptor was taken from an adult in good health. The sample here was peripheral blood, taken on day 0 of AZD1222 vaccination. The rearrangement links TRBV9 to TRBJ1-1; D gene unclear. CDR3 nucleotide sequence: TGTGCCAGCAGCGTAGTAGGTTTCATGAACACTGAAGCTTTCTTT. Its protein product is CASSVVGFMNTEAFF.